This T cell receptor beta chain was profiled in a study of blood T cells in healthy people across ages. The use of a sample-barcoded 5' primer and a J-beta primer mix characterized a second PCR of roughly 6 to 11 cycles. TCRdb re-derived calls from the 5' RACE reads in MiXCR, one entry per CDR3 protein. Among roughly 640,000 distinct CDR3 sequences listed, approximately 30% were seen once. Notes on the study in general: Measured against age, TCR beta diversity per million T cells decreased in a roughly linear manner. It was the long-lived donors that had more naive CD4+ cells and higher diversity than aged donors. TCR beta diversity correlated strongly with naive T cell percentage.

This CDR3 has 16 amino acids. The germline V gene encodes CDR1 LGHNT and CDR2 FRNRAP. V was shortened by 1 base and J by 8 bases, with 17 bases between the two germline ends. This clonotype was recorded a few times. Its cognate antigen is unknown. Total RNA, at least 5.5 micrograms per sample, was extracted from PBMCs. The sequencing sample was made of blood. This receptor was taken from a woman of 80 years or more in good health. This rearrangement joins TRBV12-5 to TRBJ1-4; possibly TRBD1 for D (5 bases). CDR3 in DNA: TGTGCTAGTGGTTTGGACCCCGGCGGGGGGGGAGAAAAACTGTTTTTT. Translated: CASGLDPGGGGEKLFF.